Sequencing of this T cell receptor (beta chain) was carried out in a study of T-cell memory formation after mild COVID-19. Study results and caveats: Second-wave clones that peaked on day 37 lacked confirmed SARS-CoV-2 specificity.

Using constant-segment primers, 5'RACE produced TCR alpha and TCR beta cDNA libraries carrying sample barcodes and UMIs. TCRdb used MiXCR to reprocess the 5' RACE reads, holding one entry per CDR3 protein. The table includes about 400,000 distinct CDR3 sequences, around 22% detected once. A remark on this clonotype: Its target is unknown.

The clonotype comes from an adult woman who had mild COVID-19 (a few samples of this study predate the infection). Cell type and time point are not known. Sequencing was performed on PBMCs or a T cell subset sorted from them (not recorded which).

The CDR3 loop is CSARRASGGNEQFF. CDR3 sequence (DNA): TGCAGCGCTAGGCGGGCTAGCGGTGGCAATGAGCAGTTCTTC. The chain uses TRBV29-1 and TRBJ2-1; TRBD2 matches 7 bases. There are 14 residues in the CDR3. V lost 7 bases to trimming and J lost 6 bases; unmatched junction nucleotides: 12. From germline, CDR1 is SQVTM and CDR2 ANQGSEA.